The 18 T cell receptor beta chains below were found in one sample sequenced in a study of neoadjuvant anti-PD-1 for oral cavity cancer. Time point indicated: after neoadjuvant nivolumab, at surgical resection. Clones were sequenced by immunoSEQ multiplex PCR, and TCRdb holds only the in-frame ones, with some missing. This table holds 11,000 to 15,000 clones, roughly 74% found once. The sample in question was PBMCs, obtained after nivolumab (anti-PD-1) treatment. The receptors were gathered from a person between 40 and 79 years old with oral cavity squamous cell carcinoma.

The V gene is TRBV4-1, the J gene TRBJ2-5, with D tentatively TRBD2 (5 bases). V dropped 0 bases and J dropped 4 bases, with 9 bases sitting between them. Per germline, CDR1 MGHRA and CDR2 YSYEKL. The CDR3 loop spans 14 amino acids. CDR3: CASSQELGRETQYF. Here the CDR3 DNA reads TGCGCCAGCAGCCAAGAACTAGGACGAGAGACCCAGTACTTC.

V and J are TRBV18 and TRBJ2-7, with D perhaps TRBD2 (6 bases). The V and J ends lost 1 base and 2 bases respectively, with 12 bases between them. The CDR3 is 15 amino acids. Germline V gene data show CDR1 as KGHSH and CDR2 as LQKENI. CDR3 DNA: TGTGCCAGCTCACCACGGGTCAGGGAGGCCTACGAGCAGTACTTC. Amino acid sequence: CASSPRVREAYEQYF.

The J gene is TRBJ2-2, the V gene TRBV9; TRBD2 agrees at 9 bases. Trimming cost V 3 bases and J 2 bases; bases outside gene matches: 5. This CDR3 spans 16 amino acids. In germline, CDR1 is SGDLS, CDR2 YYNGEE. CDR3 region: CASSAASGVNTGELFF. CDR3 bases: TGTGCCAGCAGCGCTGCTAGCGGGGTCAACACCGGGGAGCTGTTTTTT. The full variable domain, in which reference TRBV9 and TRBJ2-2 provide the parts outside the CDR3, is DSGVTQTPKHLITATGQRVTLRCSPRSGDLSVYWYQQSLDQGLQFLIQYYNGEERAKGNILERFSAQQFPDLHSELNLSSLELGDSALYFCASSAASGVNTGELFFGEGSRLTVL.

The chain recombines TRBV27 with TRBJ1-4; no clear D gene. This CDR3 is 14 amino acids long. Deletions cut 6 bases from V and 4 bases from J, with 12 bases between. Per germline, CDR1 MNHEY and CDR2 SMNVEV (reference sequence). CDR3 region: CASSLTGINEKLFF. In DNA form, the CDR3 reads TGTGCCAGCAGCCTGACGGGAATTAATGAAAAACTGTTTTTT.

DNA for the CDR3: TGTGCCAGTAGTATCGCACCGAATAATTCACCCCTCCACTTT. This codes for CASSIAPNNSPLHF. The rearrangement links TRBV19 to TRBJ1-6; D ambiguous. Germline CDR1 LNHDA, CDR2 SQIVND (reference sequence). The CDR3 is 14 residues long. V lost 3 bases and J 5 bases, leaving 8 bases between the germline ends.

V usage is TRBV5-5 and J usage is TRBJ2-1; 8 nucleotides agree with TRBD2. Looked up from germline, CDR1 is SGHKS and CDR2 is YYEKEE (reference sequence). This CDR3 is 18 amino acids long. With 0 bases clipped from V and 4 bases from J, the junction kept 12 bases outside the gene matches. CDR3 bases: TGTGCCAGCAGCTTGGCCATTGCGGGGGGCCTAAATTACAATGAGCAGTTCTTC. It specifies CASSLAIAGGLNYNEQFF.

The genes are TRBV7-3 and TRBJ2-1; 9 bases agree with TRBD1. CDR3 length: 13 residues. The germline V gene has CDR1 SGHTA and CDR2 FQGTGA. J lost 12 bases, V lost 3 bases, and 6 bases had no gene match. CDR3 nucleotide sequence: TGTGCCAGCAGCTTCCAGGGGACAGGGTTGCAGTTCTTC. Translated: CASSFQGTGLQFF.

V and J are TRBV11-2 and TRBJ2-2; D gene uncertain. Trimming took 4 bases from V and 4 from J, leaving 10 bases between them. CDR3 size: 14 residues. Looked up from germline, CDR1 is SGHAT and CDR2 is FQNNGV. DNA for the CDR3: TGTGCCAGCAGCTCCATCCACCGCACCGGGGAGCTGTTTTTT. Amino acid sequence: CASSSIHRTGELFF.

The rearrangement joins TRBV5-8 to TRBJ1-1; 7 bases are a match to TRBD1. Germline V gives CDR1 SGHTS, CDR2 YDEGEE. V lost 4 bases to trimming and J lost 5 bases; unmatched junction nucleotides: 11. This CDR3 comprises 15 residues. The CDR3 region is CASSPPAGGRTEAFF. As DNA, the CDR3 is TGTGCCAGCAGCCCCCCGGCAGGGGGGAGGACTGAAGCTTTCTTT.

The rearrangement uses TRBV29-1 and TRBJ2-5, with 11 nucleotides matching TRBD2. After removal of 1 base from V and 4 bases from J, the junction contained 14 bases not matched to a gene. The CDR3 has 18 amino acids. CDR1 is SQVTM and CDR2 is ANQGSEA in the germline V gene. The CDR3 reads CSVEGVTSGRFTRETQYF. DNA for the CDR3: TGCAGCGTTGAAGGTGTCACTAGCGGGAGATTTACGAGAGAGACCCAGTACTTC. Together with reference TRBV29-1 and TRBJ2-5, the CDR3 gives the full variable domain: SAVISQKPSRDICQRGTSLTIQCQVDSQVTMMFWYRQQPGQSLTLIATANQGSEATYESGFVIDKFPISRPNLTFSTLTVSNMSPEDSSIYLCSVEGVTSGRFTRETQYFGPGTRLLVL.

The J gene is TRBJ2-5, the V gene TRBV9; 11 bases fit TRBD2. Losses at the gene ends were 4 bases for V and 4 bases for J; bases not matched to a gene: 9. Germline values: CDR1 SGDLS, CDR2 YYNGEE. The CDR3 is 16 residues long. The CDR3 here is CASSPQRLAGTETQYF. CDR3 nucleotide sequence: TGTGCCAGCAGCCCCCAAAGACTAGCGGGGACAGAGACCCAGTACTTC. Based on the CDR3 plus reference TRBV9 and TRBJ2-5, the full variable domain is DSGVTQTPKHLITATGQRVTLRCSPRSGDLSVYWYQQSLDQGLQFLIQYYNGEERAKGNILERFSAQQFPDLHSELNLSSLELGDSALYFCASSPQRLAGTETQYFGPGTRLLVL.

The V call is TRBV19, the J call TRBJ1-3; the D is unclear. Trimming stripped 5 bases from V and 3 bases from J, with 8 bases between. CDR1 LNHDA and CDR2 SQIVND come from the germline V gene (reference sequence). This CDR3 is 13 amino acids long. The CDR3: CASSSSYGNTIYF. The CDR3 DNA is TGTGCCAGTAGTTCCTCCTATGGAAACACCATATATTTT.

CDR3 nucleotide sequence: TGTGCCAGCAGCTTAGCACCCAGGGACGTCGAGCAGTACTTC. Protein product: CASSLAPRDVEQYF. V is TRBV11-1 and J is TRBJ2-7, with D possibly called TRBD1 or TRBD2 (5 bases each). V lost 0 bases, J lost 6 bases, and 12 bases lay in between. Germline loops: CDR1 SGHAT, CDR2 FQDESV (reference sequence). The CDR3 consists of 14 residues.

This clone has a handful of counts. The chain links TRBV21-1 to TRBJ2-2; the D segment call TRBD2 is taken from the table without a DNA check. TRBV21-1 is designated a pseudogene. The CDR3 covers 17 residues. CDR3 loop: CASSRGIPGANTGELFF. In DNA form, the CDR3 reads TGTGCCAGCAGCAGGGGGATTCCGGGAGCTAACACCGGGGAGCTGTTTTTT.

J is TRBJ1-4 and V is TRBV7-6; D is unclear. This CDR3 is built from 14 residues. CDR1 and CDR2 (germline): SGHVS, FNYEAQ. The V end was cut by 5 bases, the J end by 5 bases, with 12 bases between. For the CDR3, the DNA is TGTGCCAGCAGCCCTGGACGGATAAATGAAAAACTGTTTTTT. It codes for CASSPGRINEKLFF.

The gene calls are TRBV30 and TRBJ1-1; 9 bases align to TRBD1. V lost 3 bases, J lost 3 bases, and 5 bases stayed unmatched. The CDR3 is made up of 14 amino acids. Per germline, CDR1 GTSNPN and CDR2 SVGIG (reference sequence). The CDR3 protein is CAWRSRDRDTEAFF. The CDR3, as DNA: TGTGCCTGGAGAAGCCGGGACAGGGACACTGAAGCTTTCTTT.

The chain's CDR3 is CASSRITRDNNQPQHF. CDR3 coding DNA: TGTGCCAGCAGTAGAATTACCCGGGACAACAATCAGCCCCAGCATTTT. The chain combines TRBV25-1 with TRBJ1-5, with TRBD1 as a possible D gene (6 bases). This CDR3 region has 16 residues. V lost 5 bases, J lost 3 bases, and 17 bases lay in between. Per the germline V gene, CDR1 is MGHDK and CDR2 is SYGVNS.

This clone was counted a few times. The chain joins TRBV9 to TRBJ1-4, with 8 bases that match TRBD1. Per the germline V gene, CDR1 is SGDLS and CDR2 is YYNGEE. The CDR3 extends over 15 amino acids. Losses at the gene ends were 3 bases for V and 4 bases for J; bases not matched to a gene: 5. The CDR3 DNA sequence: TGTGCCAGCAGCGCCAGGACAGGGATTAATGAAAAACTGTTTTTT. Protein sequence: CASSARTGINEKLFF.